These 29 T cell receptor beta chains were all obtained from the same sample, sequenced in a study of CD8 T cells in ankylosing spondylitis. TCRdb re-derived calls from the 5' RACE reads in MiXCR, one entry per CDR3 protein. Of about 140,000 distinct CDR3 sequences in the sample, roughly 6.6% were seen once. Sequencing was performed on blood, either unsorted or a sorted T cell fraction (not recorded which). The receptors stem from a female donor with ankylosing spondylitis or in good health (not recorded which).

This clonotype was recorded many times. The rearrangement links TRBV12-3 or TRBV12-4 to TRBJ1-3; D not certain. Trimming removed 6 bases from V and 0 bases from J, with 6 bases in between. This CDR3 has 13 amino acids. The CDR3 nucleotides are TGTGCCAGCAGGGGGAGCTCTGGAAACACCATATATTTT. Its protein product is CASRGSSGNTIYF.

This clonotype was picked up many times. The chain employs TRBV28 and TRBJ2-2, with 8 bases aligning to TRBD2. Germline CDR1 MDHEN, CDR2 SYDVKM. This CDR3 comprises 13 residues. Unmatched junction bases numbered 3, after V lost 11 bases and J lost 1 base. The CDR3 sequence: CAGRGGNTGELFF. The DNA for the CDR3 is TGTGCCGGACGGGGGGGGAACACCGGGGAGCTGTTTTTT.

This clonotype came up many times. The chain joins TRBV5-1 to TRBJ1-1; 9 bases are shared with TRBD1. The germline gives CDR1 SGHRS, CDR2 YFSETQ. Trimming at V came to 4 bases and at J to 5 bases, leaving 27 bases not matched to a gene. The CDR3 has 21 amino acids. The CDR3 sequence: CASSLAVPGQGQSLLGTEAFF. The CDR3 DNA follows: TGCGCCAGCAGCCTCGCCGTCCCGGGACAGGGCCAGTCCCTCTTGGGTACTGAAGCTTTCTTT.

This clonotype was seen ten or more times. This chain connects TRBV6-5 to TRBJ1-1; D is unclear. V was shortened by 0 bases and J by 3 bases, with 11 bases between the two germline ends. In germline, CDR1 is MNHEY, CDR2 SVGAGI. This CDR3 comprises 15 residues. The CDR3 is CASSYSWQEDTEAFF. CDR3 coding DNA: TGTGCCAGCAGTTACTCGTGGCAGGAAGACACTGAAGCTTTCTTT.

Ten or more counts support this clonotype. The V call is TRBV2, the J call TRBJ2-7, with D uncertain. The V end lost 7 bases, the J end lost 7 bases, and 20 bases lay between the germline ends. From germline, CDR1 is SNHLY and CDR2 FYNNEI. The CDR3 sequence is 14 residues long. In DNA form, the CDR3 reads TGTGCCAGCACCAGAAGCCCGGGCCTGGGGGAGCAGTACTTC. It specifies CASTRSPGLGEQYF.

This clonotype was seen at least ten times. V is TRBV6-2 or TRBV6-3 and J is TRBJ1-1; 7 bases are a match to TRBD1. Germline trimming cut 10 bases from V and 1 base from J; bases unmatched to any gene: 6. The CDR3 spans 13 residues. Germline V CDR1 and CDR2: MNHEY, SVGEGT. CDR3 residues: CATLDRPNTEAFF. As DNA, the CDR3 is TGTGCCACCCTGGACAGGCCGAACACTGAAGCTTTCTTT.

This clonotype has a count of ten or more. This rearrangement joins TRBV5-1 to TRBJ2-7; TRBD1 aligns across 9 bases. Trimming at V came to 0 bases and at J to 3 bases, leaving 4 bases not matched to a gene. This CDR3 comprises 15 residues. The germline V gene encodes CDR1 SGHRS and CDR2 YFSETQ. CDR3 region: CASSLEGTGRYEQYF. Here the CDR3 DNA reads TGCGCCAGCAGCTTGGAGGGGACAGGGCGCTACGAGCAGTACTTC.

The sample holds a few counts of this clonotype. The chain is built from TRBV30 and TRBJ1-5; D is undetermined. Germline V gives CDR1 GTSNPN, CDR2 SVGIG (reference sequence). Trimming left V 0 bases short and J 5 bases short, with 8 bases between. The CDR3 covers 13 residues. The CDR3 DNA reads as TGTGCCTGGAGTGTGGGAAATGATCAGCCCCAGCATTTT. Translation: CAWSVGNDQPQHF.

This clonotype was observed at least ten times. The V call is TRBV12-3 or TRBV12-4, the J call TRBJ2-2; D not certain. The V end lost 6 bases, the J end lost 5 bases, and 13 bases lay between the germline ends. The CDR3 extends over 14 amino acids. The CDR3 DNA follows: TGTGCCAGCAGCCCTACGACCGTAACCGGGGAGCTGTTTTTT. It is translated as CASSPTTVTGELFF.

This clonotype was observed at least ten times. V usage is TRBV5-1 and J usage is TRBJ1-1, with D tentatively TRBD1 (6 bases). Germline loops: CDR1 SGHRS, CDR2 YFSETQ. Trimming removed 2 bases from V and 7 bases from J, with 12 bases in between. This CDR3 spans 13 amino acids. CDR3 bases: TGCGCCAGCAGCTTAAGGGGGGCGGGTGAAGCTTTCTTT. Encoded protein: CASSLRGAGEAFF. Drawing the rest from reference TRBV5-1 and TRBJ1-1, the complete variable domain is KAGVTQTPRYLIKTRGQQVTLSCSPISGHRSVSWYQQTPGQGLQFLFEYFSETQRNKGNFPGRFSGRQFSNSRSEMNVSTLELGDSALYLCASSLRGAGEAFFGQGTRLTVV.

This clonotype showed up many times. CDR3 nucleotide sequence: TGTGCCAGTAGTACAACAGGGGCTGGAAACACCATATATTTT. Protein: CASSTTGAGNTIYF. The V and J genes are TRBV19 and TRBJ1-3; 7 bases agree with TRBD1. The CDR3 spans 14 residues. J gave up 2 bases and V 4 bases, and 2 bases lay outside the gene matches. CDR1 LNHDA and CDR2 SQIVND come from the germline V gene (reference sequence).

In its sample, this clonotype was seen many times. The chain has TRBV15 and TRBJ1-1, with D possibly TRBD1 on 5 matching bases. CDR3 length: 13 residues. Germline CDR1 and CDR2: LNHNV and YYDKDF (reference sequence). Trimming shortened V by 5 bases and J by 7 bases, and 14 bases separated the two germline ends. The CDR3 nucleotides are TGTGCCACCAGCGTACCGGGGCTGGGTGAAGCTTTCTTT. Protein sequence: CATSVPGLGEAFF.

This clonotype was observed many times. V gene TRBV27 combines with J gene TRBJ1-4, with D perhaps matching TRBD1 (5 bases). The CDR3 extends over 12 amino acids. Germline V CDR1 and CDR2: MNHEY, SMNVEV (reference sequence). The germline V and J ends were trimmed by 8 bases and 10 bases, with 14 bases remaining between them. CDR3 DNA sequence: TGTGCCAGCGTTGGACAAGCCGGAAAACTGTTTTTT. Amino acids: CASVGQAGKLFF.

This clonotype occurred many times. The chain carries TRBV20-1 and TRBJ2-7; D is unresolved. The CDR3 extends over 12 amino acids. CDR1 DFQATT and CDR2 SNEGSKA come from the germline V gene (reference sequence). Trimming cost V 3 bases and J 0 bases, with 6 bases left between them. As DNA, the CDR3 is TGCAGTGCTAGTCCCAGCTCCTACGAGCAGTACTTC. This translates into CSASPSSYEQYF.

The sample holds many counts of this clonotype. The V and J genes are TRBV7-8 and TRBJ2-7; D may be TRBD2 (5 bases). The ends were cut back, 1 base at V and 6 bases at J, with 10 bases in the middle. The V gene's germline CDR1 is SGHVS and CDR2 FQNEAQ. The CDR3 is 13 residues long. The CDR3 nucleotides are TGTGCCAGCAGCTTAGAGGCGGGCGGCGAGCAGTACTTC. It translates to CASSLEAGGEQYF.

This clonotype has ten or more counts. The chain is built from TRBV4-1 and TRBJ2-2; the D gene could be TRBD1 or TRBD2 (5 bases each). Looked up from germline, CDR1 is MGHRA and CDR2 is YSYEKL. This CDR3 has 17 residues. The V gene lost 1 base and the J gene lost 6 bases, with 18 bases spanning the gap. In DNA, the CDR3 is TGCGCCAGCAGCCAAGGGGGCGGCAGAGGGATCGCCGGGGAGCTGTTTTTT. Amino acids: CASSQGGGRGIAGELFF.

This clonotype was observed at least ten times. The CDR3 here is CASSLRAGGGELFF. DNA for the CDR3: TGTGCCAGCAGCTTAAGGGCTGGAGGCGGGGAGCTGTTTTTT. This chain links TRBV11-3 with TRBJ2-2, with D perhaps matching TRBD2 (5 bases). CDR1 and CDR2 from the germline V gene are SGHNT and YENEEA. This CDR3 is built from 14 residues. The ends were cut back, 2 bases at V and 7 bases at J, with 11 bases in the middle.

To note about this clonotype: This may be a read error, as it is one base from a much larger clone. CDR3 sequence: CAISHRGNSYNEQFF. The CDR3 region has the DNA TGTGCCATCAGCCATCGGGGCAACTCCTACAATGAGCAGTTCTTC. The V and J genes are TRBV7-2 and TRBJ2-1; D might be TRBD1 or TRBD2, each matching 5 bases. Germline loops: CDR1 SGHTA, CDR2 FQGNSA. The CDR3 runs 15 residues.

This clonotype was counted many times. The chain has TRBV3-1 and TRBJ1-6; D not resolved. Trimming took off 1 base at V and 13 bases at J, with 8 bases between the two ends. The V gene's germline CDR1 is LGHDT and CDR2 YNNKEL (reference sequence). CDR3 length equals 12 residues. CDR3 loop: CASSQGSFPLHF. CDR3 DNA sequence: TGTGCCAGCAGCCAAGGGTCTTTCCCCCTCCACTTT.

This clonotype has a handful of counts. The gene calls are TRBV20-1 and TRBJ2-7, with unresolved D. The V gene lost 1 base and the J gene lost 4 bases, with 23 bases spanning the gap. CDR1 is DFQATT, CDR2 SNEGSKA, per germline (reference sequence). The CDR3 extends over 17 amino acids. The CDR3 here is CSARGPRGLKYDYEQYF. CDR3 DNA sequence: TGCAGTGCTAGAGGCCCACGTGGCTTGAAATACGATTACGAGCAGTACTTC.

This clonotype showed up many times. V is TRBV7-2 and J is TRBJ2-1; TRBD1 might be the D (6 bases). The ends were cut back, 1 base at V and 4 bases at J, with 11 bases in the middle. Germline CDR1 SGHTA, CDR2 FQGNSA. This CDR3 spans 15 amino acids. Written as DNA, the CDR3 is TGTGCCAGCAGCTTAGATTCGACAGGTTACAATGAGCAGTTCTTC. This translates into CASSLDSTGYNEQFF.

This clonotype was recorded at least ten times. The chain's CDR3 is CASRSRDSQETQYF. The CDR3 DNA follows: TGTGCCAGCAGGAGTAGGGATAGCCAAGAGACCCAGTACTTC. The rearrangement links TRBV6-1 to TRBJ2-5; D is uncertain. Trimming cost V 6 bases and J 1 base, with 12 bases left between them. In germline, CDR1 is MNHNS, CDR2 SASEGT. The CDR3 covers 14 residues.

This clonotype was detected many times. The V gene is TRBV12-3 or TRBV12-4, the J gene TRBJ2-2, with D perhaps TRBD1 (6 bases). Trimming stripped 6 bases from V and 4 bases from J, with 12 bases between. The CDR3 sequence is 14 residues long. As DNA, the CDR3 is TGTGCCAGCAGAACCGACAGGTCCACCGGGGAGCTGTTTTTT. Its translation: CASRTDRSTGELFF.

The sample holds many counts of this clonotype. This chain links TRBV7-9 with TRBJ1-1; no reliable D call. Germline V gene lookup returns CDR1 SEHNR and CDR2 FQNEAQ (reference sequence). The ends were cut back, 4 bases at V and 5 bases at J, with 11 bases in the middle. This CDR3 has 13 residues. The CDR3 sequence is CASSSAWETEAFF. The CDR3, as DNA: TGTGCCAGCAGCTCTGCTTGGGAGACTGAAGCTTTCTTT.

V gene TRBV12-3 or TRBV12-4 combines with J gene TRBJ1-1; weak D call: TRBD1 (6 bases). The CDR3 spans 15 residues. Deletions cut 6 bases from V and 0 bases from J, with 14 bases between. The CDR3 region is CASRTTRGVNTEAFF. CDR3 DNA: TGTGCCAGCAGGACCACGAGGGGGGTGAACACTGAAGCTTTCTTT.

This clonotype appeared many times. This chain connects TRBV11-2 to TRBJ2-1; 8 bases fit TRBD2. V trimming: 5 bases; J trimming: 4 bases; junction bases outside the gene matches: 4. Per the germline V gene, CDR1 is SGHAT and CDR2 is FQNNGV. There are 14 residues in the CDR3. The CDR3 sequence: CASSQSGGYNEQFF. The CDR3 nucleotides read TGTGCCAGCAGCCAAAGCGGGGGTTACAATGAGCAGTTCTTC.

The sample holds many counts of this clonotype. The genes are TRBV5-1 and TRBJ2-5, with 9 bases lining up with TRBD1. CDR3 length equals 16 residues. Trimming took 4 bases from V and 5 from J; bases not matched to a gene: 12. Germline lookup yields CDR1 SGHRS and CDR2 YFSETQ. CDR3 bases: TGCGCCAGCAGCCTGTTGGGACAGGGCTCCGGGGAGACCCAGTACTTC. Translated: CASSLLGQGSGETQYF.

Many counts were recorded for this clonotype. V and J are TRBV6-1 and TRBJ1-2, with 8 bases matching TRBD1. Germline V lookup: CDR1 MNHNS, CDR2 SASEGT. The CDR3 is 16 amino acids. Trimming took 6 bases from V and 8 from J; bases not matched to a gene: 17. CDR3: CASSPWTGLFARGYTF. CDR3 bases: TGTGCCAGCAGCCCCTGGACAGGGCTCTTCGCGAGGGGCTACACCTTC.

At least ten counts were recorded for this clonotype. V usage is TRBV20-1 and J usage is TRBJ2-5, with 8 bases identical to TRBD2. The V gene's germline CDR1 is DFQATT and CDR2 SNEGSKA (reference sequence). Germline trimming cut 6 bases from V and 5 bases from J; bases unmatched to any gene: 11. This CDR3 region has 14 residues. The CDR3 coding sequence is TGCAGTGCCTCATCCGGGGGGGCCCTGGAGACCCAGTACTTC. Its translation is CSASSGGALETQYF.